The clone carrying this T cell receptor beta chain was seen more than once but under ten times. Its matching antigen is unknown. Trimming removed 0 bases at V and 4 bases at J, with 11 bases between. Per the germline V gene, CDR1 is SGDLS and CDR2 is YYNGEE. The CDR3 extends over 15 amino acids. The data derive from a study of response to subunit inactivated influenza vaccine. Study results and limitations: After each seasonal influenza vaccination, few new T cells are recruited, the authors suggested.

TCRdb re-called the RT-PCR reads through MiXCR, storing one row per CDR3 protein. Here the sample spans over 800,000 distinct CDR3 sequences, 21% being singletons. The chain carries TRBV9 and TRBJ2-1; D gene unclear. This TCR derives from a man aged 45 to 65 who received an inactivated influenza vaccine. This material consisted of PBMCs from blood, taken more than 4 days after vaccination. CDR3 coding DNA: TGTGCCAGCAGCGTAGACACGAGATCTTACAATGAGCAGTTCTTC. The encoded protein is CASSVDTRSYNEQFF.